Shown below are 27 T cell receptor beta chains from a single sample sequenced in a study of regulatory T cells in long-lasting Graves disease. The time point is: newly diagnosed GD, antithyroid drugs for less than 3 months. PBMC RNA served as the TCR library source. Building of the TCR beta libraries involved iRepertoire HTBI primers and Arm-PCR of CDR3 regions. TCRdb reprocessed the multiplex PCR reads with MiXCR, giving one entry per CDR3 protein. Of about 400,000 distinct CDR3 sequences in the sample, about a sixth were seen once. The material was peripheral blood mononuclear cells (PBMCs), obtained at new diagnosis, from a patient treated with antithyroid drugs. Receptors were obtained from a female donor with Graves disease.

This clonotype was counted ten times or more. The gene calls are TRBV28 and TRBJ1-4, with D possibly TRBD1 on 5 matching bases. V was shortened by 6 bases and J by 5 bases, with 16 bases between the two germline ends. CDR1 is MDHEN and CDR2 is SYDVKM in the germline V gene. The length of the CDR3 is 15 residues. CDR3 residues: CASRVPGRRNEKLFF. CDR3 coding DNA: TGTGCCAGCAGAGTACCGGGACGGCGAAATGAAAAACTGTTTTTT.

This clonotype was seen repeatedly, ten times or more. The chain carries TRBV7-9 and TRBJ1-1; 9 bases agree with TRBD1. Germline-derived CDR1 and CDR2 are SEHNR and FQNEAQ (reference sequence). With 1 base clipped from V and 8 bases from J, the junction kept 2 bases outside the gene matches. The CDR3 length is 13 residues. The CDR3: CASSLGTGAEAFF. The CDR3 bases are TGTGCCAGCAGCTTAGGGACAGGGGCCGAAGCTTTCTTT.

CDR3 sequence (DNA): TGTGCCAGCAGCTTAGGCTTCTCTGGTTATGGAAACACCATATATTTT. It translates to CASSLGFSGYGNTIYF. The chain uses TRBV7-9 and TRBJ1-3; no firm D call. This CDR3 is 16 amino acids long. The ends were cut back, 1 base at V and 3 bases at J, with 13 bases in the middle. Germline loops: CDR1 SEHNR, CDR2 FQNEAQ (reference sequence).

The sample holds many counts of this clonotype. The chain has TRBV2 and TRBJ2-7; TRBD1 is a possible D gene (5 bases). Germline lookup yields CDR1 SNHLY and CDR2 FYNNEI. Trimming stripped 6 bases from V and 4 bases from J, with 10 bases between. The CDR3 is made up of 12 amino acids. CDR3 amino acids: CASRDTLYEQYF. CDR3 coding DNA: TGTGCCAGCAGGGACACCCTATACGAGCAGTACTTC. Complete variable domain (other parts from reference TRBV2 and TRBJ2-7): EPEVTQTPSHQVTQMGQEVILRCVPISNHLYFYWYRQILGQKVEFLVSFYNNEISEKSEIFDDQFSVERPDGSNFTLKIRSTKLEDSAMYFCASRDTLYEQYFGPGTRLTVT.

This chain joins TRBV6-8 and TRBJ1-2; TRBD1 matches 9 bases. V was pared by 6 bases and J by 4 bases, with 9 bases of the junction left unmatched. Per germline, CDR1 MNHGY and CDR2 SAAAGT. This CDR3 contains 15 residues. The CDR3 DNA follows: TGTGCCAGCAGGAAATGGACAGGGGCATCCTATGGCTACACCTTC. It specifies CASRKWTGASYGYTF.

This clonotype occurred many times. The V and J genes are TRBV27 and TRBJ1-5; the match to TRBD1 covers 7 bases. The CDR3 loop spans 16 amino acids. The germline V gene encodes CDR1 MNHEY and CDR2 SMNVEV (reference sequence). After removal of 2 bases from V and 3 bases from J, the junction contained 7 bases not matched to a gene. The CDR3 sequence: CASSLKGTEYNQPQHF. The DNA for the CDR3 is TGTGCCAGCAGTTTAAAAGGGACAGAGTACAATCAGCCCCAGCATTTT.

This clonotype has ten or more counts. J is TRBJ2-3 and V is TRBV11-2; 8 bases are a match to TRBD2. Germline V gene sequence: CDR1 SGHAT, CDR2 FQNNGV. CDR3 length: 15 amino acids. V shed 6 bases, J shed 1 base, and the junction held 6 bases outside the gene matches. DNA for the CDR3: TGTGCCAGCAGGTCAGCGGGAGTTGGCACAGATACGCAGTATTTT. Translation: CASRSAGVGTDTQYF.

This clonotype was found many times. This sequence joins TRBV28 and TRBJ2-1; 8 bases line up with TRBD2. The germline V gene encodes CDR1 MDHEN and CDR2 SYDVKM. This CDR3 has 14 residues. Losses at the gene ends were 7 bases for V and 9 bases for J; bases not matched to a gene: 11. CDR3 in DNA: TGTGCCAGCACCGATAGCGGGACGTGGGGTGAGCAGTTCTTC. It yields the protein CASTDSGTWGEQFF.

The chain uses TRBV19 and TRBJ2-5, with a possible D match to TRBD1 (5 bases). The V gene's germline CDR1 is LNHDA and CDR2 SQIVND (reference sequence). Trimming pared 1 base from V and 0 bases from J, leaving 12 bases between. The CDR3 length is 16 residues. In DNA, the CDR3 is TGTGCCAGTAGTATAGCATTAACAGGTTACCAAGAGACCCAGTACTTC. It specifies CASSIALTGYQETQYF.

The chain recombines TRBV13 with TRBJ2-7, with a weak D call TRBD2 (6 bases). Trimming shortened V by 4 bases and J by 1 base, and 17 bases separated the two germline ends. Germline CDR1 PRHDT, CDR2 FYEKMQ (reference sequence). The CDR3 is 16 residues long. The CDR3 region is CASSSQGGWVSYEQYF. The CDR3, as DNA: TGTGCCAGCAGCTCCCAGGGAGGATGGGTGTCCTACGAGCAGTACTTC.

This clonotype was found many times. V and J are TRBV29-1 and TRBJ1-1; D might be TRBD1 (5 bases). CDR1 is SQVTM, CDR2 ANQGSEA, per germline. The CDR3 extends over 11 amino acids. Trimming removed 7 bases from V and 5 bases from J, with 11 bases in between. The CDR3: CSGGWGTEAFF. CDR3 DNA sequence: TGCAGCGGAGGTTGGGGGACTGAAGCTTTCTTT.

This clonotype was picked up many times. The chain joins TRBV7-9 to TRBJ2-5; D is unclear. The germline V gene encodes CDR1 SEHNR and CDR2 FQNEAQ (reference sequence). The CDR3 length is 15 residues. Trimming stripped 5 bases from V and 4 bases from J, with 17 bases between. CDR3 bases: TGTGCCAGCAGCCCACCAAGAACTGGGATAGAGACCCAGTACTTC. This sequence encodes CASSPPRTGIETQYF.

This chain links TRBV12-3 or TRBV12-4 with TRBJ2-1; D uncertain. Trimming stripped 3 bases from V and 4 bases from J, with 7 bases between. The CDR3 length is 13 residues. The CDR3 DNA reads TGTGCCAGCAGTTTTGGGCAGTACAATGAGCAGTTCTTC. As protein: CASSFGQYNEQFF.

This clonotype appeared many times. The gene calls are TRBV20-1 and TRBJ2-3; possible D gene TRBD2, 5 bases. V lost 6 bases and J 4 bases, leaving 8 bases between the germline ends. The CDR3 covers 11 residues. Germline assignment: CDR1 DFQATT and CDR2 SNEGSKA (reference sequence). The chain's CDR3 is CSALAPDTQYF. The CDR3 DNA follows: TGCAGTGCCCTAGCCCCAGATACGCAGTATTTT.

This clonotype was recorded many times. V and J are TRBV7-2 and TRBJ2-1; D unresolved. This CDR3 region has 16 residues. Germline CDR1 SGHTA, CDR2 FQGNSA. Trimming cost V 5 bases and J 3 bases, with 17 bases left between them. The CDR3 here is CASSPYRATSYNEQFF. DNA of the CDR3: TGTGCCAGCAGCCCATACCGGGCCACAAGCTACAATGAGCAGTTCTTC.

This clonotype has a count of ten or more. The chain has TRBV2 and TRBJ2-4; D is perhaps TRBD1 (7 bases). V was cut by 8 bases and J by 5 bases, with 13 bases left in between. CDR3 length equals 13 residues. Germline CDR1 is SNHLY and CDR2 is FYNNEI. The CDR3 coding sequence is TGTGCCAGCGGCGGGACAGACCAAAACATTCAGTACTTC. This encodes CASGGTDQNIQYF.

V is TRBV7-2 and J is TRBJ2-2; D gene unclear. Germline assignment: CDR1 SGHTA and CDR2 FQGNSA. V was shortened by 2 bases and J by 9 bases, with 7 bases between the two germline ends. CDR3 size: 12 residues. For the CDR3, the DNA is TGTGCCAGCAGCTTACGGGTCAGGGAGCTGTTTTTT. It yields the protein CASSLRVRELFF. The full variable domain, in which reference TRBV7-2 and TRBJ2-2 provide the parts outside the CDR3, is GAGVSQSPSNKVTEKGKDVELRCDPISGHTALYWYRQSLGQGLEFLIYFQGNSAPDKSGLPSDRFSAERTGGSVSTLTIQRTQQEDSAVYLCASSLRVRELFFGEGSRLTVL.

This clonotype showed up many times. J is TRBJ1-1 and V is TRBV12-3 or TRBV12-4, with D unclear. This CDR3 is 12 amino acids long. V lost 7 bases to trimming and J lost 8 bases, with 14 bases between them. The CDR3 reads CASTPASIEAFF. The CDR3 DNA is TGTGCCAGCACTCCGGCCTCGATCGAAGCTTTCTTT.

Many counts were recorded for this clonotype. The DNA for the CDR3 is TGCAGTGCTAGCGGGCCAGGGAGCAATCAGCCCCAGCATTTT. Protein sequence: CSASGPGSNQPQHF. This chain links TRBV20-1 with TRBJ1-5; TRBD1 might be the D (5 bases). CDR1 is DFQATT and CDR2 is SNEGSKA in the germline V gene (reference sequence). The CDR3 has 14 residues. Trimming stripped 3 bases from V and 1 base from J, with 10 bases between.

In nucleotides, the CDR3 is TGTGCCAGCAGCTTCGTCCAGTTTGTGTCTGAAGCTTTCTTT. The encoded protein is CASSFVQFVSEAFF. The rearrangement uses TRBV7-9 and TRBJ1-1; D gene unclear. V was pared by 3 bases and J by 6 bases, with 14 bases between. CDR1 is SEHNR and CDR2 is FQNEAQ in the germline V gene (reference sequence). The CDR3 extends over 14 amino acids. The whole variable domain, remainder taken from reference TRBV7-9 and TRBJ1-1, is DTGVSQNPRHKITKRGQNVTFRCDPISEHNRLYWYRQTLGQGPEFLTYFQNEAQLEKSRLLSDRFSAERPKGSFSTLEIQRTEQGDSAMYLCASSFVQFVSEAFFGQGTRLTVV.

This clonotype was counted at least ten times. This chain joins TRBV11-2 and TRBJ1-2; 7 bases align to TRBD1. Germline CDR1 SGHAT, CDR2 FQNNGV. V was clipped by 5 bases and J by 6 bases; unmatched bases: 12. The CDR3 consists of 15 residues. The CDR3 sequence: CASSLATGIKNGYTF. CDR3 DNA sequence: TGTGCCAGCAGCCTAGCGACAGGGATTAAGAATGGCTACACCTTC. Looking up the rest from reference TRBV11-2 and TRBJ1-2 gives the full variable domain: EAGVAQSPRYKIIEKRQSVAFWCNPISGHATLYWYQQILGQGPKLLIQFQNNGVVDDSQLPKDRFSAERLKGVDSTLKIQPAKLEDSAVYLCASSLATGIKNGYTFGSGTRLTVV.

This clonotype was counted at least ten times. In DNA form, the CDR3 reads TGCAGTGCTAGACCGGAGGTCTACGGGAACATTCAGTACTTC. This codes for CSARPEVYGNIQYF. V usage is TRBV20-1 and J usage is TRBJ2-4; possible D gene TRBD2, 5 bases. V was pared by 2 bases and J by 7 bases, with 15 bases between. In germline, CDR1 is DFQATT, CDR2 SNEGSKA (reference sequence). This CDR3 contains 14 residues.

This clonotype was counted at least ten times. The chain joins TRBV3-1 to TRBJ1-2; TRBD1 matches 7 bases. Germline assignment: CDR1 LGHDT and CDR2 YNNKEL (reference sequence). CDR3 length equals 16 residues. Germline trimming cut 4 bases from V and 0 bases from J; bases unmatched to any gene: 8. The CDR3 nucleotides read TGTGCCAGCAGCCCTAGGACAGGAGAGTCTAACTATGGCTACACCTTC. Encoded protein: CASSPRTGESNYGYTF.

The chain is built from TRBV7-9 and TRBJ2-1, with unresolved D. The J call is in doubt because the DNA end fits TRBJ2-3 better. In germline, CDR1 is SEHNR, CDR2 FQNEAQ (reference sequence). The CDR3 has 13 residues. The CDR3 coding sequence is TGTGCCAGCAGCTTAAGTCGCGACGATACGCAGTATTTT. Translating gives CASSLSRDDTQYF.

This clonotype has at least ten counts. The chain has TRBV13 and TRBJ2-7, with 9 bases fitting TRBD2. J lost 0 bases, V lost 5 bases, and 8 bases had no gene match. CDR1 is PRHDT, CDR2 FYEKMQ, per germline (reference sequence). The CDR3 sequence is 16 residues long. The CDR3 region is CASSIRLAGASYEQYF. The DNA of the CDR3 is TGTGCCAGCAGCATCCGTTTAGCGGGAGCCTCCTACGAGCAGTACTTC.

The sample holds one count of this clonotype. A read error may be the cause here, since a much bigger clone is one base away. The chain recombines TRBV20-1 with TRBJ2-7, with 7 nucleotides matching TRBD2. V was clipped by 5 bases and J by 0 bases; unmatched bases: 7. CDR1 DFQATT and CDR2 SNEGSKA come from the germline V gene (reference sequence). This CDR3 region has 14 residues. CDR3 DNA sequence: TGCAGTGCTGGATCCAGCGGGGACTCCTACGAGCAGTACTTC. It yields the protein CSAGSSGDSYEQYF.

J is TRBJ1-2 and V is TRBV7-2; the D gene is possibly TRBD1 (5 bases). The CDR3 spans 15 residues. V lost 6 bases to trimming and J lost 0 bases, with 14 bases between them. The germline gives CDR1 SGHTA, CDR2 FQGNSA. The CDR3 loop reads CASRHLEGPNYGYTF. The DNA for the CDR3 is TGTGCCAGCAGACATCTGGAGGGGCCTAACTATGGCTACACCTTC. Full variable domain (rest looked up from reference TRBV7-2 and TRBJ1-2): GAGVSQSPSNKVTEKGKDVELRCDPISGHTALYWYRQSLGQGLEFLIYFQGNSAPDKSGLPSDRFSAERTGGSVSTLTIQRTQQEDSAVYLCASRHLEGPNYGYTFGSGTRLTVV.